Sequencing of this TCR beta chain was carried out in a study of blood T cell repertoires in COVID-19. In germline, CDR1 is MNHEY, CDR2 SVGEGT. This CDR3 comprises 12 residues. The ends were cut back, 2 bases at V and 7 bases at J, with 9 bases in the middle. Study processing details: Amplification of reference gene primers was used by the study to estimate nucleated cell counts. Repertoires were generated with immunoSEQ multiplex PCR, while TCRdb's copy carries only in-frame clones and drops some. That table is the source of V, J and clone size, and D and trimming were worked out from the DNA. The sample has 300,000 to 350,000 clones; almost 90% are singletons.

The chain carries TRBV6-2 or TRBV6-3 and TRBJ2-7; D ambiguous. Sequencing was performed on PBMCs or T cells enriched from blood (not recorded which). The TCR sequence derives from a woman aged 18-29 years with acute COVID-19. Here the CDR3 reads CASSYTYSEQYF. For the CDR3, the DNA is TGTGCCAGCAGTTACACCTACAGTGAGCAGTACTTC.